The 15 T cell receptor beta chains given below trace back to one sample, sequenced in a study of regulatory T cells in long-lasting Graves disease. CDR3 regions were amplified by Arm-PCR using iRepertoire HTBI primers to build TCR beta libraries. TCRdb re-derived calls from the multiplex PCR reads in MiXCR, one entry per CDR3 protein. Found here are 680,000 or so distinct CDR3 sequences, roughly 15% of them singletons; the top ten hold 15% to 20%. The time point is: newly diagnosed GD, antithyroid drugs for less than 3 months. TCR sequences were obtained from RNA taken from PBMCs. These same records also appear under a second study, on T cells in Graves' hyperthyroidism and ophthalmopathy.

Specimen: peripheral blood mononuclear cells (PBMCs), collected at new diagnosis, from a patient treated with antithyroid drugs. The receptors shown here come from a woman in her 30s with Graves disease.

This clonotype has only a few counts. A single base separates this from a much larger clone, so it may be a read error. The CDR3 loop reads CASSYGQDSYEQYF. Here the CDR3 DNA reads TGTGCCAGCAGTTACGGTCAGGATTCCTACGAGCAGTACTTC. The V gene is TRBV12-3 or TRBV12-4, the J gene TRBJ2-7, with no clear D. Deletions cut 4 bases from V and 1 base from J, with 11 bases between. There are 14 residues in the CDR3.

This clonotype turned up a few times. This chain links TRBV19 with TRBJ1-2; the D is unclear. The CDR3 sequence is 12 residues long. Germline values: CDR1 LNHDA, CDR2 SQIVND (reference sequence). Deletions cut 7 bases from V and 2 bases from J, with 8 bases between. CDR3 amino acids: CASIGLNYGYTF. In DNA, the CDR3 is TGTGCCAGTATTGGGTTGAACTATGGCTACACCTTC.

There are a few counts of this clonotype. This chain connects TRBV20-1 to TRBJ2-7, with 7 bases that match TRBD1. The V and J ends lost 0 bases and 4 bases, in that order; junction bases with no gene match: 9. The germline V gene has CDR1 DFQATT and CDR2 SNEGSKA (reference sequence). This CDR3 spans 15 amino acids. The CDR3 is CSARERQGRLYEQYF. The CDR3 bases are TGCAGTGCTAGAGAAAGACAGGGTCGTTTGTACGAGCAGTACTTC.

This chain links TRBV7-3 with TRBJ1-1; D is ambiguous. Deletions cut 2 bases from V and 0 bases from J, with 10 bases between. This CDR3 comprises 15 residues. Germline CDR1 reads SGHTA; CDR2 reads FQGTGA. CDR3 protein: CASSLSRELNTEAFF. The CDR3, as DNA: TGTGCCAGCAGCTTATCTAGGGAGCTGAACACTGAAGCTTTCTTT. Using reference TRBV7-3 and TRBJ1-1 for the parts outside the CDR3, the full variable domain is GAGVSQTPSNKVTEKGKYVELRCDPISGHTALYWYRQSLGQGPEFLIYFQGTGAADDSGLPNDRFFAVRPEGSVSTLKIQRTERGDSAVYLCASSLSRELNTEAFFGQGTRLTVV.

The chain recombines TRBV11-2 with TRBJ1-1, with TRBD1 as a possible D gene (6 bases). The V gene lost 0 bases and the J gene lost 4 bases, with 27 bases spanning the gap. The germline V gene encodes CDR1 SGHAT and CDR2 FQNNGV. CDR3 length: 20 residues. As DNA, the CDR3 is TGTGCCAGCAGCTTAGATCTTATGGTCAGGGGACAAATGAGAGGCACTGAAGCTTTCTTT. Translation gives CASSLDLMVRGQMRGTEAFF. Combining the CDR3 with reference TRBV11-2 and TRBJ1-1 gives the whole variable domain EAGVAQSPRYKIIEKRQSVAFWCNPISGHATLYWYQQILGQGPKLLIQFQNNGVVDDSQLPKDRFSAERLKGVDSTLKIQPAKLEDSAVYLCASSLDLMVRGQMRGTEAFFGQGTRLTVV.

This clonotype has ten or more counts. This sequence joins TRBV7-8 and TRBJ2-5; D is undetermined. The CDR3 length is 14 residues. Between the trimmed V and J ends, which lost 2 bases and 1 base, there was a span of 8 bases. The germline CDR1 and CDR2 sequences are SGHVS and FQNEAQ. In DNA form, the CDR3 reads TGTGCCAGCAGCTTAAGCCAGCCCCAAGAGACCCAGTACTTC. Protein sequence: CASSLSQPQETQYF.

This clonotype was counted at least ten times. The chain combines TRBV28 with TRBJ2-1, with 12 positions matching TRBD2. Per the germline V gene, CDR1 is MDHEN and CDR2 is SYDVKM. CDR3 length: 14 residues. V trimming: 6 bases; J trimming: 6 bases; junction bases outside the gene matches: 3. In DNA, the CDR3 is TGTGCCAGCAGCCTAGCGGGAGGGACCAATGAGCAGTTCTTC. Amino acid sequence: CASSLAGGTNEQFF.

This clonotype was observed many times. The chain recombines TRBV6-5 with TRBJ2-1, with D hard to call. This CDR3 is 13 amino acids long. Trimming removed 2 bases at V and 6 bases at J, with 8 bases between. The germline V gene has CDR1 MNHEY and CDR2 SVGAGI. CDR3 sequence (DNA): TGTGCCAGCAGTTACGGGATGGGCAATGAGCAGTTCTTC. It specifies CASSYGMGNEQFF.

The table lists this clonotype with many counts. CDR3 sequence (DNA): TGCAGCGTCGGGACAGAAAGAAGCTACGAGCAGTACTTC. It codes for CSVGTERSYEQYF. The rearrangement links TRBV29-1 to TRBJ2-7; 7 bases match TRBD1. The CDR3 length is 13 residues. V shed 6 bases, J shed 3 bases, and the junction held 8 bases outside the gene matches. Germline-derived CDR1 and CDR2 are SQVTM and ANQGSEA.

This clonotype has more than one count but fewer than ten. The genes are TRBV5-4 and TRBJ1-2; 12 positions agree with TRBD1. V dropped 4 bases and J dropped 8; count of bases not matched to a gene: 6. The germline gives CDR1 SGHNT, CDR2 YYREEE (reference sequence). The CDR3 consists of 14 residues. The CDR3 DNA is TGTGCCAGCAGCGCGTACGGGACAGGGGGCGGCTACACCTTC. Protein: CASSAYGTGGGYTF.

This clonotype was observed many times. V usage is TRBV2 and J usage is TRBJ1-2, with D unclear. The CDR3 loop spans 12 amino acids. V was cut by 7 bases and J by 4 bases, with 10 bases left in between. CDR1 SNHLY and CDR2 FYNNEI come from the germline V gene. CDR3 DNA sequence: TGTGCCAGCATAGACGGTTCCTATGGCTACACCTTC. Its translation: CASIDGSYGYTF.

As concerns this clonotype: One end of the junction fails to match germline, which may point to a read error. The chain couples TRBV5-1 to TRBJ2-3; 8 bases line up with TRBD2. The V gene's germline CDR1 is SGHRS and CDR2 YFSETQ. The CDR3 spans 15 residues. The CDR3 DNA is TGTGCCAGCAGCACCGCGGGGGGCTTCACAGATACGCAGTATTTT. As protein: CASSTAGGFTDTQYF.

V gene TRBV20-1 combines with J gene TRBJ2-3, with 12 nucleotides matching TRBD1. Trimming at V came to 8 bases and at J to 4 bases, leaving 16 bases not matched to a gene. The CDR3 loop spans 17 amino acids. Per germline, CDR1 DFQATT and CDR2 SNEGSKA (reference sequence). The CDR3 DNA sequence: TGCAGTATACGACGGGACAGGGGGCATTTTGGGGCAGATACGCAGTATTTT. This gives the protein CSIRRDRGHFGADTQYF.

In this sample, this clonotype turned up many times. V gene TRBV30 combines with J gene TRBJ2-7; perhaps D is TRBD1 or TRBD2 (7 bases each). Per germline, CDR1 GTSNPN and CDR2 SVGIG (reference sequence). The CDR3 is made up of 13 amino acids. V was pared by 3 bases and J by 6 bases, with 15 bases between. As DNA, the CDR3 is TGTGCCTGGAGAGGGAGGGGGCCCTCCGAGCAGTACTTC. Translated: CAWRGRGPSEQYF.

In its sample, this clonotype was seen a few times. The chain uses TRBV20-1 and TRBJ1-6, with 7 nucleotides matching TRBD1. After removal of 5 bases from V and 13 bases from J, the junction contained 14 bases not matched to a gene. Germline CDR1 is DFQATT and CDR2 is SNEGSKA (reference sequence). The CDR3 runs 14 residues. The chain's CDR3 is CSAVPAGAGGPLHF. CDR3 in DNA: TGCAGTGCTGTCCCCGCAGGGGCAGGGGGGCCCCTCCACTTT.